The 4 T cell receptor beta chains given below trace back to one sample, sequenced in a study of Ad26.COV2.S vaccination and SARS-CoV-2 variants. Treatment indicated: approximately 18 received Ad26.COV2.S at low or high dose, single or two shots; 5 received placebo; per-sample allocation not given. Following the first vaccine or placebo injection, samples were taken on day 63. Profiling relied on immunoSEQ multiplex PCR, and the TCRdb table lists in-frame clones only, not all of them. The data hold some 340,000 clones, with 86% observed a single time. Sequenced here: peripheral blood, sampled in a trial of Ad26.COV2.S vaccine versus placebo. Receptors originate from a person aged 18-65 years who received the Ad26.COV2.S COVID-19 vaccine or a placebo.

The chain is built from TRBV7-2 and TRBJ2-6; perhaps D is TRBD1 or TRBD2 (7 bases each). The CDR3 runs 16 residues. Germline loops: CDR1 SGHTA, CDR2 FQGNSA. Trimming removed 5 bases from V and 3 bases from J, with 14 bases in between. Here the CDR3 reads CASSTRGGGGANVLTF. For the CDR3, the DNA is TGTGCCAGCAGCACCAGGGGGGGAGGTGGGGCCAACGTCCTGACTTTC.

V is TRBV2 and J is TRBJ2-2, with D tentatively TRBD1 or TRBD2 (6 bases each). The CDR3 has 17 amino acids. CDR1 and CDR2 (germline): SNHLY, FYNNEI. Trimming pared 6 bases from V and 0 bases from J, leaving 17 bases between. CDR3 sequence reads: CASSPGGRGANTGELFF. The CDR3 nucleotides are TGTGCCAGCAGCCCTGGGGGGCGGGGCGCGAACACCGGGGAGCTGTTTTTT.

The genes are TRBV7-8 and TRBJ1-2, with 7 positions matching TRBD1. This CDR3 has 14 amino acids. The trim removed 6 bases at V and 2 bases at J, leaving 6 bases unmatched. Germline V gives CDR1 SGHVS, CDR2 FQNEAQ. The CDR3 nucleotides read TGTGCCAGCAGGGGGGACAGTCCCAACTATGGCTACACCTTC. It is translated as CASRGDSPNYGYTF.

J is TRBJ2-1 and V is TRBV9; 8 bases match TRBD2. This CDR3 spans 16 amino acids. CDR1 is SGDLS and CDR2 is YYNGEE in the germline V gene. Unmatched junction bases numbered 7, after V lost 0 bases and J lost 5 bases. Here the CDR3 reads CASSVGGTSGHNEQFF. CDR3 bases: TGTGCCAGCAGCGTAGGGGGCACTAGCGGTCACAATGAGCAGTTCTTC.